The 5 T cell receptor beta chains reported below all come from one sample, sequenced in a study of cytomegalovirus exposure and HLA in healthy donors. PCR employed 60 Vbeta and 13 Jbeta primers. Profiled with immunoSEQ multiplex PCR; TCRdb holds only in-frame clones, not every one. This sample has more than 80,000 clones, with roughly four fifths found just once. The sample comprised PBMCs. All receptors come from a man in his sixties in good health and CMV-seronegative.

The chain combines TRBV28 with TRBJ1-1, with D perhaps matching TRBD1 (6 bases). V gave up 3 bases and J gave up 1 base, with 30 bases separating them. CDR1 is MDHEN, CDR2 SYDVKM, per germline. The CDR3 extends over 21 amino acids. The CDR3 sequence: CASSFPPRGAILGGRNTEAFF. Written as DNA, the CDR3 is TGTGCCAGCAGTTTTCCCCCGCGGGGGGCGATTCTCGGGGGGCGGAACACTGAAGCTTTCTTT.

This clone has only a few counts. V usage is TRBV6-4 and J usage is TRBJ2-2; perhaps TRBD1 as D (6 bases). This CDR3 spans 15 amino acids. Trimming stripped 3 bases from V and 0 bases from J, with 8 bases between. Germline V gene sequence: CDR1 MRHNA, CDR2 SNTAGT. Written as DNA, the CDR3 is TGTGCCAGCAGTGAGGGGGCGCCGAACACCGGGGAGCTGTTTTTT. Protein sequence: CASSEGAPNTGELFF.

CDR3 in amino acids: CASSLSVSGLAGTGELFF. The CDR3 DNA follows: TGTGCCAGCAGCTTAAGTGTGTCTGGACTAGCGGGTACCGGGGAGCTGTTTTTT. V gene TRBV7-3 combines with J gene TRBJ2-2, with 11 bases identical to TRBD2. The CDR3 extends over 18 amino acids. V shed 1 base and J 5 bases; nucleotides not matched to a gene: 9. From germline, CDR1 is SGHTA and CDR2 FQGTGA.

The J gene is TRBJ2-3, the V gene TRBV4-2, with D perhaps TRBD1 (6 bases). Between the trimmed V and J ends, which lost 4 bases and 0 bases, there was a span of 11 bases. CDR3 length: 15 amino acids. Germline V CDR1 and CDR2: LGHNA, YNFKEQ. This chain's CDR3 is CASSRDKASTDTQYF. CDR3 sequence (DNA): TGTGCCAGCAGCCGGGACAAAGCTAGCACAGATACGCAGTATTTT.

V usage is TRBV5-1 and J usage is TRBJ2-5; 8 bases align to TRBD1. The germline gives CDR1 SGHRS, CDR2 YFSETQ. V was clipped by 2 bases and J by 1 base; unmatched bases: 4. The CDR3 runs to 15 residues. The chain's CDR3 is CASSLQGGPQETQYF. The CDR3 DNA follows: TGCGCCAGCAGCTTACAGGGGGGACCCCAAGAGACCCAGTACTTC.